This record covers a single TCR beta chain. Profiled with immunoSEQ multiplex PCR; TCRdb holds only in-frame clones, not every one. The sample has about 170,000 clones, around 80% seen once. The data stem from a study of blood T cell repertoires in COVID-19. The CDR3 sequence is 15 residues long. Trimming removed 1 base at V and 7 bases at J, with 17 bases between. CDR1 is LGHNA, CDR2 YNFKEQ, per germline. J is TRBJ2-7 and V is TRBV4-2, with D perhaps TRBD2 (7 bases). The source material was peripheral blood. This TCR derives from a woman aged 70-85 years who had recovered from COVID-19. The CDR3 is CASSQASPGGREQYF. Here the CDR3 DNA reads TGTGCCAGCAGCCAAGCCTCCCCGGGGGGCCGGGAGCAGTACTTC.